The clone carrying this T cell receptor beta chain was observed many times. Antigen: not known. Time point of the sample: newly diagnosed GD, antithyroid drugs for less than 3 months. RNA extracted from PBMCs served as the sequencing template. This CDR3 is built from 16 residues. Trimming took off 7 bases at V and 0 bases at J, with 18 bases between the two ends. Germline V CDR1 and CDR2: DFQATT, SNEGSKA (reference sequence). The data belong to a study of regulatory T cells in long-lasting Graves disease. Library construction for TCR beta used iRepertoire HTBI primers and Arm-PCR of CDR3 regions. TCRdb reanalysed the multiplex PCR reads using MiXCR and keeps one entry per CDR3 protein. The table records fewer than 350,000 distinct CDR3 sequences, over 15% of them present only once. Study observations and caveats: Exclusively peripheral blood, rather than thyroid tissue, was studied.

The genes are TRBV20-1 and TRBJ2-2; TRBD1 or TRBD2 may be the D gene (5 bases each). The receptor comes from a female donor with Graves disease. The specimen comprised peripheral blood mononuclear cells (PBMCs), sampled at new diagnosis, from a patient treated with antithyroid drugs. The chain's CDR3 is CSVAPLGTANTGELFF. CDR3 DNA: TGCAGTGTGGCCCCCTTGGGGACGGCGAACACCGGGGAGCTGTTTTTT.